A selection of T cell receptor beta chains follows, all from one sample in a study of Ad26.COV2.S vaccination and SARS-CoV-2 variants. Produced via immunoSEQ multiplex PCR; TCRdb's table is partial and in-frame only. The sample contains 410,000 or so clones, over 75% of which appear only once. The material was peripheral blood, obtained in a trial of Ad26.COV2.S vaccine versus placebo. The receptor source for this set is a person aged 18-65 years who received the Ad26.COV2.S COVID-19 vaccine or a placebo. Each CDR3 is given with its conserved first and last residue. A D gene is named only where the DNA matches it firmly. Size tells how often a clone was seen (once, few, many) or the class of an expanded clone, and some rows leave it out.

CDR3nt	CDR3aa	abundance	v_gene	j_gene	d_gene
TGTGCCAGCAGCTTGGTCGGGGGGGCTAGCGGGACTGCCGGGGAGCTGTTTTTT	CASSLVGGASGTAGELFF	NA	TRBV5-8	TRBJ2-2	TRBD2
TGTGCCAGCAGTGAATATCAGGGGAACTATGGCTACACCTTC	CASSEYQGNYGYTF	once	TRBV6-1	TRBJ1-2	NA
TGTGCCAGTAGTATAGATCTGAGAAGAACTAATGAAAAACTGTTTTTT	CASSIDLRRTNEKLFF	NA	TRBV19	TRBJ1-4	NA
TGTGCCAGCACCCCAGATAAGGTCCAGCCAGGAGTCGAGGGGGATCCACAAGAGACCCAGTACTTC	CASTPDKVQPGVEGDPQETQYF	NA	TRBV28	TRBJ2-5	NA
TGTGCCAGAAGCCCTAGCGGAGGATACAATGAGCAGTTCTTC	CARSPSGGYNEQFF	NA	TRBV5-3	TRBJ2-1	TRBD2
TGTGCCAGCAGTGATTGGGGAACATCAGATGCCCAGTACTTC	CASSDWGTSDAQYF	NA	TRBV25-1	TRBJ2-5	NA
TGTGCCAGCTCACCACCGGGCGGACAGAGCAATCAGCCCCAGCATTTT	CASSPPGGQSNQPQHF	NA	TRBV18	TRBJ1-5	NA
TGCAGTGCTAGTGCACGAAACTCTGGAAACACCATATATTTT	CSASARNSGNTIYF	NA	TRBV20-1	TRBJ1-3	NA
TGTGCCAGCAGCTTGGGGTGGACTAGCGGAGGCTACGAGCAGTACTTC	CASSLGWTSGGYEQYF	NA	TRBV5-4	TRBJ2-7	TRBD2
TGTGCCACCAGTGATCGGGCGAGCAATGAGCAGTTCTTC	CATSDRASNEQFF	NA	TRBV24-1	TRBJ2-1	NA
TGTGCCAGTAGTATAGACTGGACGGGCGCCTACGAGCAGTACTTC	CASSIDWTGAYEQYF	NA	TRBV19	TRBJ2-7	NA
TGTGCCAGCAGGGCGGGACCCCTCCTTTACAATGAGCAGTTCTTC	CASRAGPLLYNEQFF	NA	TRBV5-4	TRBJ2-1	NA
TGTGCCAGCAGTTTAGGACAGGATACGCAGTATTTT	CASSLGQDTQYF	NA	TRBV28	TRBJ2-3	NA
TGTGCCACCCAGGGGCCCCAGCATTTT	CATQGPQHF	NA	TRBV6-4	TRBJ1-5	NA
TGTGCCAGCAGCCTCGGGTGGCAGATTAGCAATCAGCCCCAGCATTTT	CASSLGWQISNQPQHF	NA	TRBV7-8	TRBJ1-5	NA
TGTGCCAGTGGAAAACAGGGCCCCTTCACTGCGGGTATCTTT	CASGKQGPFTAGIF	NA	TRBV19	TRBJ1-1	NA
TGTGCCAGCGCGGGTCTCCTTGGGGAGACCCAGTACTTC	CASAGLLGETQYF	once	TRBV12-3/TRBV12-4	TRBJ2-5	NA
TGTGCCAGTAGTTCTCCTAGCGCCACCTACAATGAGCAGTTCTTC	CASSSPSATYNEQFF	NA	TRBV19	TRBJ2-1	NA
TGTGCCAGCAGCTGGCACCCAGCGGACCCCTATGGCTACACCTTC	CASSWHPADPYGYTF	once	TRBV7-8	TRBJ1-2	NA
TGTGCCAGCAGCTTAGCACCGGGAACCTACGAGCAGTACTTC	CASSLAPGTYEQYF	NA	TRBV7-2	TRBJ2-7	NA
TGTGCCAGCAGTGAGAGCCAGGGTCGTTATTCACCCCTCCACTTT	CASSESQGRYSPLHF	NA	TRBV2	TRBJ1-6	NA
TGCAGTGCACCCCCGGGGGTGACCTTC	CSAPPGVTF	few	TRBV20-1	TRBJ1-2	NA
TGTGCCACCAGCAGAGATTGGAGGGTGGCCTACGAGCAGTACTTC	CATSRDWRVAYEQYF	NA	TRBV15	TRBJ2-7	NA
TGTGCCAGCAGCGTAGAGGTAAACTATGGCTACACCTTC	CASSVEVNYGYTF	NA	TRBV9	TRBJ1-2	NA
TGTGCCAGCAGTCGCCCAACGATGGCGAACACTGAAGCTTTCTTT	CASSRPTMANTEAFF	few	TRBV6-5	TRBJ1-1	NA
TGTGCCAGCTCGCCGGCACAGGGGGCCGCTAGCAATCAGCCCCAGCATTTT	CASSPAQGAASNQPQHF	NA	TRBV18	TRBJ1-5	TRBD1
TGTGTCAGAAGCTTAGTATCGGGGGGGCGGAAAACTGAAGCTTTCTTT	CVRSLVSGGRKTEAFF	NA	TRBV7-5	TRBJ1-1	NA
TGTGCCAGCAGTCCCAGACTAGCGGGCTCCTACGAGCAGTACTTC	CASSPRLAGSYEQYF	NA	TRBV27	TRBJ2-7	TRBD2
TGTGCCAGCAGTTTATGGGTCGCTTTCTCCTACGAGCAGTACTTC	CASSLWVAFSYEQYF	NA	TRBV28	TRBJ2-7	NA
TGTGCCAGCAGCGTAGCGGCGGGGCCTCAAAATCCGACCTACAATGAGCAGTTCTTC	CASSVAAGPQNPTYNEQFF	few	TRBV9	TRBJ2-1	NA
TGTGCCAGCAGCTTAATCGCTAGCGGGAGGGTTACAGATACGCAGTATTTT	CASSLIASGRVTDTQYF	NA	TRBV7-2	TRBJ2-3	TRBD2
TGTGCCAGCAGCTCCCAGACAGGGGCCTACGAGCAGTACTTC	CASSSQTGAYEQYF	NA	TRBV7-2	TRBJ2-7	TRBD1
TGTGCCAGCAGTTTTCCATTCGTTAGGGTTAATTCACCCCTCCACTTT	CASSFPFVRVNSPLHF	NA	TRBV28	TRBJ1-6	NA
TGTGCCAGCAGCCAAGAAAGGTCTCAGGGCTACGGGAACACCGGGGAGCTGTTTTTT	CASSQERSQGYGNTGELFF	NA	TRBV3-1/TRBV3-2	TRBJ2-2	NA
TGTGCCAGCAGCCTTAGTAGCGGGGAGCGGCCCTCCTACGAGCAGTACTTC	CASSLSSGERPSYEQYF	NA	TRBV7-9	TRBJ2-7	TRBD2
TGTGCCAGCAGCTTAGGGTTTGGAGGGGCGGGCACTGAAGCTTTCTTT	CASSLGFGGAGTEAFF	few	TRBV7-6	TRBJ1-1	NA
TGTGCCAGCAGTTACGTACGGGACTCCATCTATGGCTACACCTTC	CASSYVRDSIYGYTF	NA	TRBV6-2/TRBV6-3	TRBJ1-2	NA
TGTGCCACAACAGGGGCGACTCTCCATGAGCAGTTCTTC	CATTGATLHEQFF	NA	TRBV19	TRBJ2-1	TRBD1
TGTGCCAGCAGCTTAGTTCAAGGGTTCTCATCCTACGAGCAGTACTTC	CASSLVQGFSSYEQYF	NA	TRBV11-2	TRBJ2-7	NA
TGCAGCGTTGAAGTAATAGGAGGTGGTTACGAGCAGTACTTC	CSVEVIGGGYEQYF	NA	TRBV29-1	TRBJ2-7	NA
TGCGCCAGCAGCTTGGTGGAATCGGCTGGGGCCAACGTCCTGACTTTC	CASSLVESAGANVLTF	NA	TRBV5-1	TRBJ2-6	NA
TGTGCCAGCAGTTCGAGGGCGCACTACAATGAGCAGTTCTTC	CASSSRAHYNEQFF	NA	TRBV27	TRBJ2-1	NA
TGTGCCAGCAGTTTGGGACAGGGCAATCAGCCCCAGCATTTT	CASSLGQGNQPQHF	few	TRBV28	TRBJ1-5	TRBD1
TGTGCCAGCAGCGTAGCTCTGACTAGTCAAGGTGAGCAGTTCTTC	CASSVALTSQGEQFF	NA	TRBV9	TRBJ2-1	NA
TGTGCCAGCAGCTCCCGGGGATCGTACCAAGAGACCCAGTACTTC	CASSSRGSYQETQYF	NA	TRBV5-4	TRBJ2-5	NA
TGTGCCAGCAGCTTCGGACAGGGGAGGTGGGCCGGGGAGCTGTTTTTT	CASSFGQGRWAGELFF	NA	TRBV7-9	TRBJ2-2	TRBD1